This T cell receptor (beta chain) came from a study of T cells after yellow fever vaccination. Study background: Preparation used SMART-Seq v4 Ultra Low Input for the low-cell-number fractions.

General study results and limits: Once the booster was given, most primary-vaccination clones reappeared, at around 95% for CD4 and roughly 91% for CD8. Although the secondary response was weaker, it peaked faster, at day 5 versus 15.

This clonotype was detected ten times or more. Its specificity is not known. CDR1 and CDR2 from the germline V gene are SGHNT and YYREEE (reference sequence). This CDR3 region has 15 residues. V lost 2 bases and J lost 3, with 12 bases in between. Generation of TCR cDNA used 5'RACE template switching (which added a universal primer site and UMIs). TCRdb fed the 5' RACE reads into MiXCR, producing one record per CDR3 protein. The sample lists 150,000 or so distinct CDR3 sequences; 6% to 7.5% were seen once. The TCR sequence derives from a man between 18 and 29 years old who received the YFV17D yellow fever vaccine. The sample was CD4+ T cells sorted from PBMCs, taken around 5 days after the first yellow fever vaccination. The chain carries TRBV5-4 and TRBJ2-1; tentatively, D is TRBD1 (6 bases). In nucleotides, the CDR3 is TGTGCCAGCAGCTTAGGGCAGGGGAGCTACAATGAGCAGTTCTTC. Translating gives CASSLGQGSYNEQFF.